A selection of T cell receptor beta chains follows, all from one sample in a study of blood T cell repertoires in COVID-19. Libraries were prepared by immunoSEQ multiplex PCR; TCRdb keeps only in-frame clonotypes and omits some of them. The profile shows some 340,000 clones, 87% of them singletons. Sequencing used PBMCs or T cells enriched from blood (not recorded which). These receptor sequences come from a woman between 25 and 40 years old who had recovered from COVID-19. The CDR3 runs from the conserved cysteine through the conserved F or W. D genes are given only for firm matches. Expanded clones get a size class; other rows say once, few or many, or leave the size out.

clone_size	d_call	v_call	j_call	cdr3_aa	cdr3_nt
once	TRBD1	TRBV5-1	TRBJ1-6	CASSYGQGGYNSPLHF	TGCGCCAGCAGCTACGGACAGGGGGGTTATAATTCACCCCTCCACTTT
.	TRBD1	TRBV19	TRBJ1-2	CASSRGQGAYGYTF	TGTGCCAGTAGTCGGGGACAGGGGGCTTATGGCTACACCTTC
.	.	TRBV6-5	TRBJ2-2	CASALRGNTGELFF	TGTGCCAGCGCACTCAGGGGGAACACCGGGGAGCTGTTTTTT
.	.	TRBV5-4	TRBJ1-2	CASSLAGVANYGYTF	TGTGCCAGCAGCTTGGCTGGAGTAGCTAACTATGGCTACACCTTC
.	TRBD1	TRBV6-5	TRBJ1-6	CASSYIETGLASPLHF	TGTGCCAGCAGTTACATCGAGACAGGGCTGGCCTCACCCCTCCACTTT
.	.	TRBV13	TRBJ1-1	CASSLGLIGAPNTEAFF	TGTGCCAGCAGCTTAGGCCTAATAGGGGCTCCAAACACTGAAGCTTTCTTT
.	TRBD1	TRBV6-1	TRBJ1-2	CASTSGQGRGGYTF	TGTGCCAGCACCTCGGGACAGGGACGCGGCGGCTACACCTTC
.	.	TRBV19	TRBJ2-3	CASSSRTATSTDTQYF	TGTGCCAGTAGTTCCAGGACAGCGACTAGCACAGATACGCAGTATTTT
.	.	TRBV5-1	TRBJ2-7	CASSLERLAYEQYF	TGCGCCAGCAGCTTGGAACGTCTCGCGTACGAGCAGTACTTC
.	TRBD1	TRBV30	TRBJ1-2	CAWSEDRDHGYTF	TGTGCCTGGAGTGAGGACAGGGATCATGGCTACACCTTC
.	.	TRBV19	TRBJ1-5	CASSIAAGGNQPQHF	TGTGCCAGTAGTATAGCAGCAGGGGGCAATCAGCCCCAGCATTTT
once	.	TRBV4-1	TRBJ2-7	CASSQDPRLPGEQYF	TGCGCCAGCAGCCAAGATCCGAGGCTCCCCGGGGAGCAGTACTTC
.	.	TRBV2	TRBJ2-7	CASRGSYEQYF	TGTGCCAGCAGGGGCTCTTACGAGCAGTACTTC
.	.	TRBV19	TRBJ1-2	CASSIETQGWYGYTF	TGTGCCAGTAGTATAGAAACACAGGGTTGGTATGGCTACACCTTC
few	.	TRBV27	TRBJ1-4	CASSLSAVNEKLFF	TGTGCCAGCAGTTTATCGGCAGTTAATGAAAAACTGTTTTTT
once	TRBD2	TRBV5-4	TRBJ2-1	CASGTSGGAYNEQFF	TGTGCCAGCGGGACTAGCGGGGGGGCTTACAATGAGCAGTTCTTC